The rows below give T cell receptor beta chains drawn from one sample of a study of T cells in localized non-small cell lung cancer. Profiled with immunoSEQ multiplex PCR; TCRdb holds only in-frame clones, not every one. Of roughly 10,000 clones listed, approximately 31% are singletons. Here the sequenced sample was lung tumor tissue, taken before any cancer treatment. These receptors came from a man aged 35-75 years with stage I lung adenocarcinoma. The CDR3 runs from the conserved cysteine through the conserved F or W. The D gene is left open where the match is weak. Clone size is shown for a subset of rows, as once, few, many or a class of expanded clone.

TRBV6-8	15	.	medium-sized	TRBJ2-1	CASSYHFGLGLWQFF	TGTGCCAGCAGTTACCACTTCGGTCTTGGGCTCTGGCAGTTCTTC
TRBV19	13	.	medium-sized	TRBJ1-1	CASSAGRWTEAFF	TGTGCCAGTAGTGCAGGGCGATGGACTGAAGCTTTCTTT
TRBV9	15	.	.	TRBJ1-6	CASVQSGTFNSPLHF	TGTGCCAGCGTACAGTCAGGAACTTTCAATTCACCCCTCCACTTT
TRBV30	15	.	.	TRBJ1-3	CAWSADRYSGNTIYF	TGTGCCTGGAGTGCGGACCGCTACTCTGGAAACACCATATATTTT
TRBV29-1	13	.	.	TRBJ2-7	CSVSGTNPYEQYF	TGCAGCGTCTCAGGGACCAACCCCTACGAGCAGTACTTC
TRBV11-3	17	TRBD1	few	TRBJ1-3	CASSPLRGQRVGNTIYF	TGTGCTAGCAGCCCCCTAAGGGGACAGAGGGTAGGAAACACCATATATTTT
TRBV12-5	14	.	few	TRBJ1-4	CASGFGQYNEKLFF	TGTGCTAGTGGTTTCGGACAGTATAATGAAAAACTGTTTTTT
TRBV9	15	TRBD1	.	TRBJ1-4	CASSGRDRGVEKLFF	TGTGCCAGCAGCGGCCGGGACAGGGGTGTGGAAAAACTGTTTTTT
TRBV6-8	16	TRBD1	.	TRBJ1-1	CASKRVAQGTGTEAFF	TGTGCCAGCAAGAGGGTAGCACAAGGGACAGGGACTGAAGCTTTCTTT
TRBV11-3	14	.	.	TRBJ1-1	CASSLDLTGTEAFF	TGTGCCAGCAGCTTGGATTTAACAGGGACTGAAGCTTTCTTT
TRBV28	14	TRBD1	few	TRBJ1-6	CASSIDRDTSPLHF	TGTGCCAGCTCCATAGACAGGGACACTTCACCCCTCCACTTT
TRBV19	16	.	.	TRBJ2-5	CASSIRAGLSLGAQYF	TGTGCCAGTAGTATTAGGGCGGGACTCAGCTTGGGGGCCCAGTACTTC
TRBV11-3	15	.	medium-sized	TRBJ1-1	CASSSWTAVNTEAFF	TGTGCCAGCAGCTCATGGACAGCGGTGAACACTGAAGCTTTCTTT
TRBV4-1	13	.	.	TRBJ1-2	CASSRQGNYGYTF	TGCGCCAGCAGCCGCCAGGGGAACTATGGCTACACCTTC
TRBV11-3	15	.	many	TRBJ2-2	CASSFLPGTAGELFF	TGTGCCAGCAGCTTTCTGCCGGGGACGGCCGGGGAGCTGTTTTTT
TRBV11-3	14	.	medium-sized	TRBJ1-1	CASSLGRMNTEAFF	TGTGCCAGCAGCTTAGGGCGAATGAACACTGAAGCTTTCTTT
TRBV29-1	12	.	.	TRBJ1-4	CSVAPGPGILFF	TGCAGCGTTGCTCCAGGGCCGGGTATACTGTTTTTT
TRBV10-2	15	.	few	TRBJ1-3	CASSERVGSGNTIYF	TGCGCCAGCAGTGAACGCGTAGGCTCTGGAAACACCATATATTTT
TRBV10-2	14	.	.	TRBJ1-1	CASSEQGRNTEAFF	TGCGCCAGCAGTGAACAGGGTCGGAACACTGAAGCTTTCTTT
TRBV6-8	18	.	.	TRBJ1-2	CASSEELGFTSSWYGYTF	TGTGCCAGCAGTGAGGAACTTGGTTTTACCTCCTCGTGGTATGGCTACACCTTC
TRBV19	15	.	.	TRBJ1-1	CASSIGAGVGTEAFF	TGTGCCAGTAGTATAGGCGCAGGGGTAGGAACTGAAGCTTTCTTT
TRBV19	14	.	medium-sized	TRBJ1-1	CASSPWGGGTEAFF	TGTGCCAGTAGCCCTTGGGGGGGCGGAACTGAAGCTTTCTTT
TRBV14	13	.	few	TRBJ1-1	CASSQGGLREAFF	TGTGCCAGCAGCCAAGGAGGCTTAAGAGAAGCTTTCTTT
TRBV19	15	.	.	TRBJ2-2	CASSIRAWNTGELFF	TGTGCCAGTAGTATAAGGGCTTGGAACACCGGGGAGCTGTTTTTT
TRBV6-8	13	.	.	TRBJ1-1	CASSLDRLTEAFF	TGTGCCAGCAGCCTTGATAGACTAACTGAAGCTTTCTTT
TRBV11-1	16	TRBD1	many	TRBJ1-2	CASSLDRTGGVYGYTF	TGTGCCAGCAGCTTGGATCGGACAGGGGGCGTCTATGGCTACACCTTC
TRBV30	15	TRBD1	.	TRBJ2-5	CAWSLGQGIRETQYF	TGTGCCTGGAGTTTGGGACAGGGGATAAGAGAGACCCAGTACTTC
TRBV4-1	20	.	.	TRBJ1-2	CASSQVIGSEGPRANYGYTF	TGCGCCAGCAGCCAAGTGATTGGCTCGGAGGGGCCCCGAGCTAACTATGGCTACACCTTC
TRBV9	14	TRBD1	few	TRBJ1-1	CASSAGQGCTEAFF	TGTGCCAGCAGCGCGGGACAGGGATGCACTGAAGCTTTCTTT
TRBV11-3	14	.	few	TRBJ1-2	CASSLSSGPYGYTF	TGTGCCAGCAGCTTGAGCTCAGGGCCCTATGGCTACACCTTC
TRBV6-8	17	.	few	TRBJ2-3	CASSDSGFRGYTDTQYF	TGTGCCAGCAGTGACTCGGGCTTTAGGGGGTACACAGATACGCAGTATTTT
TRBV11-3	15	TRBD1	few	TRBJ1-6	CASSTGQGLNSPLHF	TGTGCCAGCAGCACGGGACAGGGCCTGAATTCACCCCTCCACTTT
TRBV9	15	TRBD2	.	TRBJ2-1	CASSPPGGAGNEQFF	TGTGCCAGCAGCCCCCCGGGGGGGGCCGGGAATGAGCAGTTCTTC
TRBV18	15	TRBD1	few	TRBJ1-4	CASSPRDRVREKLFF	TGTGCCAGCTCACCGCGGGACAGGGTGAGGGAAAAACTGTTTTTT
TRBV19	14	.	.	TRBJ1-2	CASRSLGEDYGYTF	TGTGCCAGTAGATCCCTCGGAGAAGACTATGGCTACACCTTC
TRBV5-1	14	TRBD1	.	TRBJ1-1	CASSTGTVNTEAFF	TGCGCCAGCAGCACCGGGACAGTCAACACTGAAGCTTTCTTT
TRBV5-1	15	.	.	TRBJ1-2	CASSLGRSSNYGYTF	TGCGCCAGCAGCTTAGGGCGGTCTTCAAACTATGGCTACACCTTC
TRBV10-2	13	.	once	TRBJ2-1	CASSVGVFGEQFF	TGCGCCAGCTCAGTTGGAGTTTTTGGTGAGCAGTTCTTC
TRBV25-1	18	.	.	TRBJ2-1	CASSDPPPDTSNYNEQFF	TGTGCCAGCAGTGATCCCCCCCCGGACACCTCAAACTACAATGAGCAGTTCTTC
TRBV19	13	TRBD1	medium-sized	TRBJ1-2	CASQGQDHYGYTF	TGTGCCAGTCAAGGACAGGACCACTATGGCTACACCTTC
TRBV6-8	13	TRBD1	.	TRBJ1-2	CASRRDRGRGYTF	TGTGCCAGCAGACGAGACAGGGGCCGAGGCTACACCTTC
TRBV9	14	.	few	TRBJ2-2	CASSENWNTGELFF	TGTGCCAGCAGTGAAAACTGGAACACCGGGGAGCTGTTTTTT